The T cell receptor (beta chain) described here comes from a study of shared clonotypes between healthy human individuals. Overall study context: Each donor contributed plates that comprised three CD4 naive, three CD4 memory, two CD8 naive and one CD8 memory.

The assay was immunoSEQ multiplex PCR, and TCRdb's table has in-frame clones only and misses some. The table has some 2,400,000 clones, roughly 95% seen once; the top ten hold roughly 0.13%. Concerning this clone: The antigen is not known.

Study results and caveats: When compared with the clonotypes that were shared by all four sorted-subset donors, the non-shared clonotypes turned out to have lower generation probabilities.

CDR1 MDHEN and CDR2 SYDVKM come from the germline V gene. Deletions cut 9 bases from V and 0 bases from J, with 5 bases between. The CDR3 spans 11 residues. The TCR was taken from a young man in good health. Sequencing was carried out using naive CD4+ T cells sorted from blood. Specified subset: CD45RA+ positively selected. The rearrangement uses TRBV28 and TRBJ1-1, with D unclear. The CDR3 here is CASGVNTEAFF. CDR3 nucleotides: TGTGCCAGTGGGGTGAACACTGAAGCTTTCTTT. Combining the CDR3 with reference TRBV28 and TRBJ1-1 gives the whole variable domain DVKVTQSSRYLVKRTGEKVFLECVQDMDHENMFWYRQDPGLGLRLIYFSYDVKMKEKGDIPEGYSVSREKKERFSLILESASTNQTSMYLCASGVNTEAFFGQGTRLTVV.